The following is a T cell receptor beta chain sequence with its context. Antigen specificity is unknown. This specimen belongs to a study of cytomegalovirus exposure and HLA in healthy donors. Study results and caveats: The authors later found TCR association rates varying by HLA locus, with DRB1 most and HLA-C fewest.

Trimming cost V 6 bases and J 5 bases; bases outside gene matches: 9. Germline loops: CDR1 SNHLY, CDR2 FYNNEI. The CDR3 is 14 residues long. PCR involved 60 Vbeta and 13 Jbeta primers. TCRdb's copy holds only in-frame clones and misses some; the assay was immunoSEQ multiplex PCR. The sample contains over 100,000 clones, about 80% of which appear only once. This chain connects TRBV2 to TRBJ2-5; the match to TRBD1 covers 7 bases. The source of this sequence is a man under 40 in good health and CMV-seronegative. Sample: PBMCs. The CDR3 coding sequence is TGTGCCAGCAGGTACAGGGGCATAGGGGAGACCCAGTACTTC. Encoded protein: CASRYRGIGETQYF. The complete variable domain, with remaining parts taken from reference TRBV2 and TRBJ2-5, reads EPEVTQTPSHQVTQMGQEVILRCVPISNHLYFYWYRQILGQKVEFLVSFYNNEISEKSEIFDDQFSVERPDGSNFTLKIRSTKLEDSAMYFCASRYRGIGETQYFGPGTRLLVL.